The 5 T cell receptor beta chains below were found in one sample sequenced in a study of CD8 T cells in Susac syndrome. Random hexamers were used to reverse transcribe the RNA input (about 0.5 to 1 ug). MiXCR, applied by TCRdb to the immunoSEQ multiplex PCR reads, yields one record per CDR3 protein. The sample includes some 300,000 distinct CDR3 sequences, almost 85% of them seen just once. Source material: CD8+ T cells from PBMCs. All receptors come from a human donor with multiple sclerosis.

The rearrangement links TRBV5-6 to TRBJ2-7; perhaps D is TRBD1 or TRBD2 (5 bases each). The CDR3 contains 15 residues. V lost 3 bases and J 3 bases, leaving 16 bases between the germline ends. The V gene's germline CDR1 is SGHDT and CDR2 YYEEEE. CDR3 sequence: CASSSLDREGYEQYF. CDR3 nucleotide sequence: TGTGCCAGCAGCTCCCTTGACAGAGAGGGCTACGAGCAGTACTTC.

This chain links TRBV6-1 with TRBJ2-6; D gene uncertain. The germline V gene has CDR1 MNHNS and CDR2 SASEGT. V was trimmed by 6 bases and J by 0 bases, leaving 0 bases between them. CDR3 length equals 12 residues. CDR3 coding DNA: TGTGCCAGCAGCTCTGGGGCCAACGTCCTGACTTTC. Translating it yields CASSSGANVLTF.

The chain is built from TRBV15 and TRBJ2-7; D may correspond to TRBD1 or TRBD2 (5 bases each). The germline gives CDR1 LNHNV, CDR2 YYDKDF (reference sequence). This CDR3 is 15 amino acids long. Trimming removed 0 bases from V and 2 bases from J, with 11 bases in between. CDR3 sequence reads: CATSRDRGRAYEQYF. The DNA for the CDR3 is TGTGCCACCAGCAGAGATCGGGGCAGAGCCTACGAGCAGTACTTC.

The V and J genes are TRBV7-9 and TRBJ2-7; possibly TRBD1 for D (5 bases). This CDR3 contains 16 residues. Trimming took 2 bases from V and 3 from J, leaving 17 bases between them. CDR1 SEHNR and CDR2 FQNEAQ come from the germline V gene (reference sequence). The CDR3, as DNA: TGTGCCAGCAGCTTAACCCGACAGACTCCGGGCTACGAGCAGTACTTC. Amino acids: CASSLTRQTPGYEQYF. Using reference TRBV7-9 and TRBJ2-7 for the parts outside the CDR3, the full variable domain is DTGVSQNPRHKITKRGQNVTFRCDPISEHNRLYWYRQTLGQGPEFLTYFQNEAQLEKSRLLSDRFSAERPKGSFSTLEIQRTEQGDSAMYLCASSLTRQTPGYEQYFGPGTRLTVT.

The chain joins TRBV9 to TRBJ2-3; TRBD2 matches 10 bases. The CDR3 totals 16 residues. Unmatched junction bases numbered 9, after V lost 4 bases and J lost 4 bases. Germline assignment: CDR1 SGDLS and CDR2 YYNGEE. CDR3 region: CASSPASGSLADTQYF. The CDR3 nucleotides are TGTGCCAGCAGCCCCGCTAGCGGGAGTTTGGCAGATACGCAGTATTTT. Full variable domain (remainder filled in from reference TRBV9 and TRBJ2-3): DSGVTQTPKHLITATGQRVTLRCSPRSGDLSVYWYQQSLDQGLQFLIQYYNGEERAKGNILERFSAQQFPDLHSELNLSSLELGDSALYFCASSPASGSLADTQYFGPGTRLTVL.